A selection of T cell receptor beta chains follows, all from one sample in a study of cytomegalovirus exposure and HLA in healthy donors. Profiling relied on immunoSEQ multiplex PCR, and the TCRdb table lists in-frame clones only, not all of them. The sample shows 120,000 to 150,000 clones, approximately 78% of them seen only once. The sample taken for sequencing was PBMCs. The receptors originated from a man aged 35 to 55 in good health and CMV-seropositive. The CDR3 runs from the conserved cysteine through the conserved F or W. Each record gives: J gene, V gene, D gene, clone size, CDR3 protein, CDR3 DNA. D genes are given only for firm matches. Clone size is not always given. Where it is, it says once, few, many or a class for expanded clones.

TRBJ1-4	TRBV7-9	-	-	CASSLVSLGGKLFF	TGTGCCAGCAGCTTAGTTTCCCTAGGTGGGAAACTGTTTTTT
TRBJ2-2	TRBV7-8	-	-	CASSLGQYTGELFF	TGTGCCAGCAGCCTAGGACAGTACACCGGGGAGCTGTTTTTT
TRBJ1-1	TRBV7-8	-	-	CASTQGTLNTEAFF	TGTGCCAGCACCCAAGGGACTTTAAACACTGAAGCTTTCTTT
TRBJ2-7	TRBV21-1	-	-	CASSTRTSGSTYEQYF	TGTGCCAGCAGCACCCGGACTAGCGGGAGCACCTACGAGCAGTACTTC
TRBJ1-2	TRBV4-3	-	few	CASSQEYSNYGYTF	TGCGCCAGCAGCCAAGAATACAGTAACTATGGCTACACCTTC
TRBJ1-2	TRBV4-1	-	once	CASSQRGGYTF	TGCGCCAGCAGCCAGAGGGGGGGCTACACCTTC
TRBJ2-7	TRBV29-1	TRBD1	-	CSVEIGDRGQPEQYF	TGCAGCGTTGAAATAGGAGACAGGGGGCAACCCGAGCAGTACTTC
TRBJ1-3	TRBV7-9	-	-	CASIQGAGNTIYF	TGTGCCAGCATACAGGGAGCTGGAAACACCATATATTTT
TRBJ1-5	TRBV2	-	-	CASSGGAHQPQHF	TGTGCCAGCAGTGGTGGAGCCCATCAGCCCCAGCATTTT
TRBJ2-1	TRBV6-5	TRBD2	-	CASSNTSGSYNEQFF	TGTGCCAGCAGCAACACTAGCGGGAGCTACAATGAGCAGTTCTTC
TRBJ1-1	TRBV5-6	-	-	CASIAGQFPTEAFF	TGTGCCAGCATAGCCGGACAGTTTCCTACTGAAGCTTTCTTT
TRBJ1-2	TRBV28	TRBD1	-	CASSSDRGHLGYTF	TGTGCCAGCAGTTCGGACAGGGGGCATTTAGGCTACACCTTC